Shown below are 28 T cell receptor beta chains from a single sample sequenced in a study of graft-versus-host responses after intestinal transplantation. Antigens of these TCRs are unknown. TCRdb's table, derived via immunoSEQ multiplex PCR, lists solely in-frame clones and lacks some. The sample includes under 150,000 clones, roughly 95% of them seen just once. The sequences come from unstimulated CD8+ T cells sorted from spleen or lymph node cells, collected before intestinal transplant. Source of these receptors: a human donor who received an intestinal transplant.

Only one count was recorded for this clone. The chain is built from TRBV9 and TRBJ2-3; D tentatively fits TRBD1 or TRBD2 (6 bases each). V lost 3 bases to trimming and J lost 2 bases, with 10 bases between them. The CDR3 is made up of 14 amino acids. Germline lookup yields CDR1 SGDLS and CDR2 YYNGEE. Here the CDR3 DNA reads TGTGCCAGCAGCGCGGGGGCACTCACAGATACGCAGTATTTT. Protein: CASSAGALTDTQYF.

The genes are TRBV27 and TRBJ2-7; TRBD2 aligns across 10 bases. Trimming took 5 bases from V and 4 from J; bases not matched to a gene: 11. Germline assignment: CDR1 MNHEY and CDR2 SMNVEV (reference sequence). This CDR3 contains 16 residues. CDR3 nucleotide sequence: TGTGCCAGCAGTCCCCTCCCTAGCGGGAGTGAGTACGAGCAGTACTTC. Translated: CASSPLPSGSEYEQYF.

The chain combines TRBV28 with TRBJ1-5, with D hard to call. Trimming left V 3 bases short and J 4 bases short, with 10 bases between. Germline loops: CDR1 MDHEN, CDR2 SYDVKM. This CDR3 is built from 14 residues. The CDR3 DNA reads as TGTGCCAGCAGTTTTCGGCACGCTAATCAGCCCCAGCATTTT. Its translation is CASSFRHANQPQHF.

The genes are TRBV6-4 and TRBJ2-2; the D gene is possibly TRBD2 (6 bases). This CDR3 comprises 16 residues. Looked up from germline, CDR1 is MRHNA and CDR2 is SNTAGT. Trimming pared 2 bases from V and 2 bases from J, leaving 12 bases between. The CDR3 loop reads CASSDKEGVNTGELFF. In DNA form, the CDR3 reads TGTGCCAGCAGTGACAAGGAGGGAGTAAACACCGGGGAGCTGTTTTTT.

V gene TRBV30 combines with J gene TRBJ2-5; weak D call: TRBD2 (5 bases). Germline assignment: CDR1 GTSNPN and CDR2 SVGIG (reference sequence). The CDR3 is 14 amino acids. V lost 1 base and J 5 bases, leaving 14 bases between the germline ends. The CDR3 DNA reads TGTGCCTGGAGTGGAGGGCCCCAGCTGGAGACCCAGTACTTC. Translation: CAWSGGPQLETQYF.

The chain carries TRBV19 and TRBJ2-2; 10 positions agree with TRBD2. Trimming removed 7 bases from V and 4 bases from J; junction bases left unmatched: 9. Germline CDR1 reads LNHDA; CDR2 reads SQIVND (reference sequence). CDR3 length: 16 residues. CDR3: CASNTGLADGTGELFF. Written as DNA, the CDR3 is TGTGCCAGTAATACCGGACTAGCGGATGGCACCGGGGAGCTGTTTTTT.

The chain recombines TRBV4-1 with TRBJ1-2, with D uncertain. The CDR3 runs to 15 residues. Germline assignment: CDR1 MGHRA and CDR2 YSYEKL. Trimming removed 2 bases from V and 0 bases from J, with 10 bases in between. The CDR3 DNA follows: TGCGCCAGCAGCCAACTCGCCGGGGCTAACTATGGCTACACCTTC. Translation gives CASSQLAGANYGYTF.

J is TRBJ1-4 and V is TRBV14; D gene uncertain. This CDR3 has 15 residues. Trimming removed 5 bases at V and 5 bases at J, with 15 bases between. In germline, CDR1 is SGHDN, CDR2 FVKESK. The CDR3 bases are TGTGCCAGCAGCTCAGTCGGAGGGCGAAATGAAAAACTGTTTTTT. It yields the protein CASSSVGGRNEKLFF.

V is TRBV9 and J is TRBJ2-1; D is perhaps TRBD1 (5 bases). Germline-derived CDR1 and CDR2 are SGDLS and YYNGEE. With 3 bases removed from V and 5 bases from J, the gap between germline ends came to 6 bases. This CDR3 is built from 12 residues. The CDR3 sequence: CASSAQDNEQFF. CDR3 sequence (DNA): TGTGCCAGCAGCGCACAGGACAATGAGCAGTTCTTC.

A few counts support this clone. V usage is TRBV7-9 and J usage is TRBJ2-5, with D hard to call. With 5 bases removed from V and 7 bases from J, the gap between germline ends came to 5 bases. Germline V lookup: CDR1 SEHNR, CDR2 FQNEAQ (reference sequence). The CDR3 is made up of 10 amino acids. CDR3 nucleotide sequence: TGTGCCAGCAGCCTTGGGACCCAGTACTTC. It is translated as CASSLGTQYF.

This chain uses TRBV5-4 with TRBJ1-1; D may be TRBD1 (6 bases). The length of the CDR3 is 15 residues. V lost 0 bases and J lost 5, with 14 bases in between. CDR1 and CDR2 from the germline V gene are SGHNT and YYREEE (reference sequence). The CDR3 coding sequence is TGTGCCAGCAGCTTGGAACAGGGAGTGAGGACTGAAGCTTTCTTT. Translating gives CASSLEQGVRTEAFF.

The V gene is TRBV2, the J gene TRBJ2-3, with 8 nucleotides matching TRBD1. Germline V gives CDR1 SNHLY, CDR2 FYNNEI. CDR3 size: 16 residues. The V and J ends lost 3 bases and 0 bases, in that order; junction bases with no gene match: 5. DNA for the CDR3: TGTGCCAGCAGTGAGGGACAGGCTTCAAGCACAGATACGCAGTATTTT. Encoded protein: CASSEGQASSTDTQYF.

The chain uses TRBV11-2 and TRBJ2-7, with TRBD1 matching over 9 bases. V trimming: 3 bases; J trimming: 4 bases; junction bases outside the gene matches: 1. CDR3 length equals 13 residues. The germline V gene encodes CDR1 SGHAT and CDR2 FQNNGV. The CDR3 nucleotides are TGTGCCAGCAGCTTCGGGACAGGGTACGAGCAGTACTTC. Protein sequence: CASSFGTGYEQYF.

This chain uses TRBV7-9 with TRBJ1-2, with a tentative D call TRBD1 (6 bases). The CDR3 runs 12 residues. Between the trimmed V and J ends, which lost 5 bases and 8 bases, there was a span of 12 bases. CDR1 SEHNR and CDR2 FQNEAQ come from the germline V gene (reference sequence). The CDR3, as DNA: TGTGCCAGCAGCCCGGGCAGGGGAGGCTACACCTTC. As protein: CASSPGRGGYTF.

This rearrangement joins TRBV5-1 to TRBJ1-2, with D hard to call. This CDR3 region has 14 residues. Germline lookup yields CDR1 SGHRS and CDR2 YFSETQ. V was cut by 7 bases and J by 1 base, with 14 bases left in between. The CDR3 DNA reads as TGCGCCAGCCGGGGTCCGGACGGTAACTATGGCTACACCTTC. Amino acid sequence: CASRGPDGNYGYTF.

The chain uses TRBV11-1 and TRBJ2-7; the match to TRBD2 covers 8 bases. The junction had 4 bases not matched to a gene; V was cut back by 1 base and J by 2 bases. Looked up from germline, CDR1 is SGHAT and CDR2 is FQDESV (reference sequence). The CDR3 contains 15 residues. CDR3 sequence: CASSLVTSGPYEQYF. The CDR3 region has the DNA TGTGCCAGCAGCTTAGTTACTAGCGGACCCTACGAGCAGTACTTC.

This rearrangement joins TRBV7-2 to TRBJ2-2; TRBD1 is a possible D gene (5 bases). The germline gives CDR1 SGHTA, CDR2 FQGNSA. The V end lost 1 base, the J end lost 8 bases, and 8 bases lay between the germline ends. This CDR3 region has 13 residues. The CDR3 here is CASSLGGRGELFF. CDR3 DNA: TGTGCCAGCAGCTTAGGGGGCAGAGGGGAGCTGTTTTTT.

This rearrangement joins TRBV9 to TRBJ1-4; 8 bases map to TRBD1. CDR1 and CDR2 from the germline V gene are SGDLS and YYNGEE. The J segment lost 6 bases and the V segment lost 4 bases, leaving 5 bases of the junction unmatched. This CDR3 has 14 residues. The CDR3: CASSRQGSHEKLFF. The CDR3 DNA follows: TGTGCCAGCAGCCGACAGGGGAGTCATGAAAAACTGTTTTTT.

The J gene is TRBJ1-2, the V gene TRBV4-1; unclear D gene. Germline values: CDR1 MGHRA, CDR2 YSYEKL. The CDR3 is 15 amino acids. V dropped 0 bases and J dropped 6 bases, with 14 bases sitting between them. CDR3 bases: TGCGCCAGCAGCCAAGAAGAAATTTCAAGAGATGGCTACACCTTC. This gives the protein CASSQEEISRDGYTF.

Written as DNA, the CDR3 is TGTGCCAGTAGTATTTGGGGAGGGACATTGAACACTGAAGCTTTCTTT. Translated, it gives CASSIWGGTLNTEAFF. V and J are TRBV19 and TRBJ1-1; TRBD1 is a possible D gene (6 bases). Between the trimmed V and J ends, which lost 3 bases and 0 bases, there was a span of 14 bases. CDR1 and CDR2 from the germline V gene are LNHDA and SQIVND (reference sequence). This CDR3 is built from 16 residues. Full variable domain (remainder filled in from reference TRBV19 and TRBJ1-1): DGGITQSPKYLFRKEGQNVTLSCEQNLNHDAMYWYRQDPGQGLRLIYYSQIVNDFQKGDIAEGYSVSREKKESFPLTVTSAQKNPTAFYLCASSIWGGTLNTEAFFGQGTRLTVV.

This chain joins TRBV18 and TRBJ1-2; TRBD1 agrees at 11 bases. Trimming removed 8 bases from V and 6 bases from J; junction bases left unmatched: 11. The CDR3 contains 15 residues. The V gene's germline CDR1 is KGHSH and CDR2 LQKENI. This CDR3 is CASLDGGTGGNGYTF. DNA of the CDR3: TGTGCCAGCCTGGACGGCGGGACAGGGGGAAATGGCTACACCTTC.

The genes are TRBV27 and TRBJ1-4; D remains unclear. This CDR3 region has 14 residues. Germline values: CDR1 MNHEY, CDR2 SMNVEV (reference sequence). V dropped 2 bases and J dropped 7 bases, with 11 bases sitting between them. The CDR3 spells CASSLKVGSEKLFF. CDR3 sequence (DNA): TGTGCCAGCAGTTTAAAGGTTGGGAGTGAAAAACTGTTTTTT.

CDR3 loop: CASSLVAGDSDTQYF. The CDR3 nucleotides read TGTGCCAGCAGCTTAGTGGCAGGTGATTCAGATACGCAGTATTTT. This chain connects TRBV7-8 to TRBJ2-3; D call uncertain. This CDR3 has 15 amino acids. Trimming cost V 1 base and J 4 bases, with 12 bases left between them. CDR1 is SGHVS and CDR2 is FQNEAQ in the germline V gene.

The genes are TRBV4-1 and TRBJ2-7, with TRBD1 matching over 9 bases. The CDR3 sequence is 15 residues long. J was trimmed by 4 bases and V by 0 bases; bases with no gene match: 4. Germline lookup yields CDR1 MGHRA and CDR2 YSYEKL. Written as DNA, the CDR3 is TGCGCCAGCAGCCAAGATAAGGACAGGGGATACGAGCAGTACTTC. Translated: CASSQDKDRGYEQYF.

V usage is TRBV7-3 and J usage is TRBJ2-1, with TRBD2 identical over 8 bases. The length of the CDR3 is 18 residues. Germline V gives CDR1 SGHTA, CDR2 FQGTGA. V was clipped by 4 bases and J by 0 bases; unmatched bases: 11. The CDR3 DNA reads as TGTGCCAGCAGCTCAAGGGGTAGCGGGATTAGCTCCTACAATGAGCAGTTCTTC. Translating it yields CASSSRGSGISSYNEQFF.

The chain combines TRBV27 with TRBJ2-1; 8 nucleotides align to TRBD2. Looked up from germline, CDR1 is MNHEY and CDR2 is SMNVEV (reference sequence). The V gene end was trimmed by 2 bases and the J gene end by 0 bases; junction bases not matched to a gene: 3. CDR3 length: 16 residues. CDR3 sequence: CASSLTSGLSYNEQFF. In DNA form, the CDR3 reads TGTGCCAGCAGTTTAACTAGCGGACTCTCCTACAATGAGCAGTTCTTC.

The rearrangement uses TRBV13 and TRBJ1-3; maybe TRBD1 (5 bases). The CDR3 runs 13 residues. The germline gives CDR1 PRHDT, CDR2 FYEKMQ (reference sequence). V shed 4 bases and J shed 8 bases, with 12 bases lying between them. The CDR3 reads CASSYGTGDTIYF. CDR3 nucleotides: TGTGCCAGCAGCTATGGGACTGGGGACACCATATATTTT.

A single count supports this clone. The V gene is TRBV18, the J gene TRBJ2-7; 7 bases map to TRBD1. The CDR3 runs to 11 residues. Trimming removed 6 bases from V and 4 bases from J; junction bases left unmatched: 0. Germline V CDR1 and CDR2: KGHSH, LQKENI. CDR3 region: CASSRGYEQYF. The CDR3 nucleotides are TGTGCCAGCTCCAGGGGGTACGAGCAGTACTTC.